Listed here are 27 T cell receptor beta chains from one sample, sequenced in a study of cytomegalovirus exposure and HLA in healthy donors (TCRdb year 2017). Library prep was done by the immunoSEQ multiplex PCR assay. The multiplex PCR relied on a mix of 60 forward primers for TCR Vbeta segments and 13 reverse primers for TCR Jbeta segments. This immuneACCESS table, as held by TCRdb, lists in-frame sequences with V and J called but not all clones. Of the missing ones, under half trace to an unresolved V gene in checked studies; the others have no known cause. Here the sample has over 150,000 clones; more than 70% occur a single time. 1.3% to 1.5% of the sample is in the top ten clones. The sample was PBMCs. These receptors all stem from a man between 60 and 75 years old in good health and CMV-seronegative.

The chain carries TRBV19 and TRBJ2-2; TRBD1 is a possible D gene (5 bases). The CDR3 is 16 amino acids. In germline, CDR1 is LNHDA, CDR2 SQIVND (reference sequence). With 2 bases removed from V and 1 base from J, the gap between germline ends came to 11 bases. The CDR3 sequence is CASSILGTGNTGELFF. The CDR3 DNA sequence: TGTGCCAGTAGTATACTCGGAACAGGGAACACCGGGGAGCTGTTTTTT.

This chain joins TRBV7-2 and TRBJ1-2; D gene ambiguous. The CDR3 runs to 12 residues. The ends were cut back, 2 bases at V and 2 bases at J, with 3 bases in the middle. Germline V gene data show CDR1 as SGHTA and CDR2 as FQGNSA. The CDR3 region is CASSLPNYGYTF. Here the CDR3 DNA reads TGTGCCAGCAGCTTACCGAACTATGGCTACACCTTC. The full variable domain, completed using reference TRBV7-2 and TRBJ1-2, is GAGVSQSPSNKVTEKGKDVELRCDPISGHTALYWYRQSLGQGLEFLIYFQGNSAPDKSGLPSDRFSAERTGGSVSTLTIQRTQQEDSAVYLCASSLPNYGYTFGSGTRLTVV.

In the case of this clone: The same CDR3 can be traced to other DNA sequences in this sample. This rearrangement joins TRBV28 to TRBJ2-7; 7 bases align to TRBD2. Germline loops: CDR1 MDHEN, CDR2 SYDVKM. CDR3 size: 15 residues. The trim removed 2 bases at V and 0 bases at J, leaving 4 bases unmatched. The chain's CDR3 is CASSLPGGPSYEQYF. CDR3 nucleotides: TGTGCCAGCAGTTTACCGGGGGGACCCTCCTACGAGCAGTACTTC.

In this sample, this clone turned up once. The J gene is TRBJ2-5, the V gene TRBV6-5; 9 bases agree with TRBD1. This CDR3 has 14 residues. The germline V gene has CDR1 MNHEY and CDR2 SVGAGI. The junction had 13 bases not matched to a gene; V was cut back by 8 bases and J by 9 bases. CDR3 DNA sequence: TGTGCCAGCGCCGGGACAGGGAAATTTAGGGCCCAGTACTTC. Translated: CASAGTGKFRAQYF.

V gene TRBV10-3 combines with J gene TRBJ1-3; maybe TRBD1 (5 bases). The germline V gene has CDR1 ENHRY and CDR2 SYGVKD. The CDR3 has 14 residues. Trimming pared 5 bases from V and 1 base from J, leaving 9 bases between. The CDR3 reads CAISPQGSGNTIYF. For the CDR3, the DNA is TGTGCCATCAGTCCGCAGGGTTCTGGAAACACCATATATTTT.

Notes on this clone: Other DNA sequences from this sample encode an identical CDR3 as well. This rearrangement joins TRBV5-1 to TRBJ1-1; TRBD1 matches 9 bases. The CDR3 sequence is 17 residues long. The J segment lost 4 bases and the V segment lost 3 bases, leaving 13 bases of the junction unmatched. CDR1 is SGHRS, CDR2 YFSETQ, per germline. The CDR3 loop is CASSWAGRRTGVTEAFF. CDR3 DNA sequence: TGCGCCAGCAGCTGGGCTGGACGACGGACAGGGGTCACTGAAGCTTTCTTT.

The chain couples TRBV4-1 to TRBJ2-5; D is possibly TRBD1 (6 bases). The CDR3 loop spans 17 amino acids. The germline V gene encodes CDR1 MGHRA and CDR2 YSYEKL. Trimming took 3 bases from V and 1 from J, leaving 18 bases between them. The CDR3 sequence: CASSHPPSWGLQETQYF. The CDR3 nucleotides are TGCGCCAGCAGCCACCCGCCATCCTGGGGGCTCCAAGAGACCCAGTACTTC.

This sequence joins TRBV28 and TRBJ2-5; 11 bases agree with TRBD2. CDR1 and CDR2 from the germline V gene are MDHEN and SYDVKM. This CDR3 has 15 amino acids. The V and J ends lost 5 bases and 3 bases, in that order; junction bases with no gene match: 5. In DNA, the CDR3 is TGTGCCAGCAGTATACCGGGACTAGCGGAAGAGACCCAGTACTTC. Encoded protein: CASSIPGLAEETQYF.

The rearrangement links TRBV29-1 to TRBJ1-2, with 12 bases matching TRBD1. J gave up 5 bases and V 3 bases, and 7 bases lay outside the gene matches. Germline values: CDR1 SQVTM, CDR2 ANQGSEA. The CDR3 is 15 residues long. The CDR3 loop reads CSVDLGQGAGYGYTF. The CDR3 nucleotides read TGCAGCGTTGACCTGGGACAGGGGGCAGGGTATGGCTACACCTTC.

The CDR3 DNA reads as TGTGCCAGCAGCGTCTCTATAGCGGGGGCAGAGAGGAATGAGCAGTTCTTC. The encoded protein is CASSVSIAGAERNEQFF. The chain has TRBV9 and TRBJ2-1, with TRBD2 matching 9 bases. Germline CDR1 SGDLS, CDR2 YYNGEE. The J segment lost 7 bases and the V segment lost 2 bases, leaving 13 bases of the junction unmatched. The CDR3 totals 17 residues. The full variable domain, rest sourced from reference TRBV9 and TRBJ2-1, is DSGVTQTPKHLITATGQRVTLRCSPRSGDLSVYWYQQSLDQGLQFLIQYYNGEERAKGNILERFSAQQFPDLHSELNLSSLELGDSALYFCASSVSIAGAERNEQFFGPGTRLTVL.

This clone was observed a few times. The chain joins TRBV6-6 to TRBJ2-2; D is unclear. V dropped 6 bases and J dropped 5 bases, with 7 bases sitting between them. This CDR3 has 12 amino acids. The germline V gene encodes CDR1 MNHNY and CDR2 SVGAGI (reference sequence). The CDR3 nucleotides read TGTGCCAGCAGGCCAGAAACCGGGGAGCTGTTTTTT. Translating it yields CASRPETGELFF.

This sequence joins TRBV5-5 and TRBJ1-1, with a weak D call TRBD1 (5 bases). Trimming took off 0 bases at V and 2 bases at J, with 8 bases between the two ends. The CDR3 length is 14 residues. Germline lookup yields CDR1 SGHKS and CDR2 YYEKEE (reference sequence). CDR3 nucleotides: TGTGCCAGCAGCTTGGGACAGAAAAACACTGAAGCTTTCTTT. Its protein product is CASSLGQKNTEAFF.

The chain employs TRBV30 and TRBJ1-5; 7 bases agree with TRBD1. The CDR3 totals 14 residues. V trimming: 2 bases; J trimming: 6 bases; junction bases outside the gene matches: 7. Germline V lookup: CDR1 GTSNPN, CDR2 SVGIG (reference sequence). CDR3 sequence: CAWSPRQGGQPQHF. In nucleotides, the CDR3 is TGTGCCTGGAGTCCCCGACAGGGTGGTCAGCCCCAGCATTTT.

In its sample, this clone was seen once. The chain is built from TRBV6-6 and TRBJ1-3, with TRBD1 matching 8 bases. The CDR3 spans 15 residues. Per germline, CDR1 MNHNY and CDR2 SVGAGI (reference sequence). The trim removed 7 bases at V and 0 bases at J, leaving 5 bases unmatched. Here the CDR3 reads CASTLQGVSGNTIYF. The CDR3 DNA reads as TGTGCCAGCACCCTACAGGGGGTCTCTGGAAACACCATATATTTT.

The chain uses TRBV5-5 and TRBJ2-1; D perhaps matches TRBD1 (5 bases). The CDR3 spans 12 residues. Germline-derived CDR1 and CDR2 are SGHKS and YYEKEE (reference sequence). Trimming shortened V by 2 bases and J by 8 bases, and 8 bases separated the two germline ends. The CDR3 DNA is TGTGCCAGCAGCTTCTCCAGGGATGAGCAGTTCTTC. The encoded protein is CASSFSRDEQFF.

The chain has TRBV7-8 and TRBJ2-5; D is uncertain. Germline V gene sequence: CDR1 SGHVS, CDR2 FQNEAQ. This CDR3 is built from 14 residues. V shed 5 bases and J shed 1 base, with 11 bases lying between them. The CDR3 DNA is TGTGCCAGCAGCCCTCCGTCCCTCCAAGAGACCCAGTACTTC. The encoded protein is CASSPPSLQETQYF. Looking up the rest from reference TRBV7-8 and TRBJ2-5 gives the full variable domain: GAGVSQSPRYKVAKRGQDVALRCDPISGHVSLFWYQQALGQGPEFLTYFQNEAQLDKSGLPSDRFFAERPEGSVSTLKIQRTQQEDSAVYLCASSPPSLQETQYFGPGTRLLVL.

CDR3 sequence: CATSPGGPNYGYTF. The DNA of the CDR3 is TGTGCCACCTCCCCCGGGGGGCCTAACTATGGCTACACCTTC. V usage is TRBV28 and J usage is TRBJ1-2, with D perhaps matching TRBD1 (6 bases). Germline V gene lookup returns CDR1 MDHEN and CDR2 SYDVKM. This CDR3 is 14 amino acids long. With 10 bases removed from V and 0 bases from J, the gap between germline ends came to 15 bases.

V gene TRBV6-1 combines with J gene TRBJ2-5; perhaps TRBD1 as D (6 bases). The J call may be wrong; the DNA end is better matched by TRBJ2-7. CDR1 and CDR2 from the germline V gene are MNHNS and SASEGT. The length of the CDR3 is 13 residues. This chain's CDR3 is CASSRNRDYEQYF. The DNA for the CDR3 is TGTGCCAGCAGTAGAAACAGGGACTACGAGCAGTACTTC.

This clone appeared a few times. The gene calls are TRBV7-2 and TRBJ1-3, with 7 positions matching TRBD1. Germline V gives CDR1 SGHTA, CDR2 FQGNSA. The ends lost 5 bases at V and 7 bases at J; junction bases unmatched: 5. This CDR3 contains 13 residues. Here the CDR3 reads CASSTRQGNTIYF. CDR3 DNA: TGTGCCAGCAGCACCCGACAGGGCAACACCATATATTTT.

This clone was counted between two and nine times. V and J are TRBV29-1 and TRBJ2-5, with D perhaps matching TRBD1 (5 bases). The CDR3 consists of 14 residues. V was shortened by 6 bases and J by 1 base, with 15 bases between the two germline ends. The V gene's germline CDR1 is SQVTM and CDR2 ANQGSEA. For the CDR3, the DNA is TGCAGCGTAAGACGCCGAACAGGCCAAGAGACCCAGTACTTC. This codes for CSVRRRTGQETQYF. The variable domain in full, with the rest retrieved from reference TRBV29-1 and TRBJ2-5, is SAVISQKPSRDICQRGTSLTIQCQVDSQVTMMFWYRQQPGQSLTLIATANQGSEATYESGFVIDKFPISRPNLTFSTLTVSNMSPEDSSIYLCSVRRRTGQETQYFGPGTRLLVL.

The genes are TRBV9 and TRBJ2-3, with 10 bases that match TRBD2. Germline trimming cut 3 bases from V and 5 bases from J; bases unmatched to any gene: 6. Germline V gives CDR1 SGDLS, CDR2 YYNGEE. The CDR3 covers 15 residues. CDR3 sequence reads: CASSDSGGYGDTQYF. CDR3 DNA sequence: TGTGCCAGCAGCGATAGCGGGGGGTACGGAGATACGCAGTATTTT.

V and J are TRBV27 and TRBJ1-5; TRBD1 might be the D (5 bases). The V gene lost 5 bases and the J gene lost 0 bases, with 29 bases spanning the gap. The CDR3 loop spans 21 amino acids. Per germline, CDR1 MNHEY and CDR2 SMNVEV (reference sequence). CDR3 sequence: CASSRAAGRATAPYSNQPQHF. For the CDR3, the DNA is TGTGCCAGCAGTCGGGCGGCAGGGCGCGCTACGGCCCCATATAGCAATCAGCCCCAGCATTTT.

This clone has more than one count but fewer than ten. This rearrangement joins TRBV19 to TRBJ2-3; TRBD2 is a possible D gene (6 bases). Trimming took 5 bases from V and 3 from J, leaving 12 bases between them. Germline CDR1 reads LNHDA; CDR2 reads SQIVND (reference sequence). The CDR3 has 14 residues. The CDR3 reads CASSREGLTDTQYF. The CDR3, as DNA: TGTGCCAGTAGTCGGGAAGGACTAACAGATACGCAGTATTTT.

This clone has just one count. The V call is TRBV6-5, the J call TRBJ1-1; no clear D. CDR1 MNHEY and CDR2 SVGAGI come from the germline V gene. V lost 6 bases and J 3 bases, leaving 11 bases between the germline ends. CDR3 length: 13 residues. CDR3 DNA: TGTGCCAGCAGGAGAGGCGGATACACTGAAGCTTTCTTT. As protein: CASRRGGYTEAFF.

This chain uses TRBV7-2 with TRBJ1-4; D unresolved. The CDR3 is made up of 16 amino acids. Germline V gives CDR1 SGHTA, CDR2 FQGNSA. V was trimmed by 5 bases and J by 8 bases, leaving 21 bases between them. CDR3 sequence: CASSPNPRPAREKLFF. In DNA form, the CDR3 reads TGTGCCAGCAGCCCCAATCCCAGGCCCGCGAGAGAAAAACTGTTTTTT.

The chain joins TRBV15 to TRBJ2-5, with 7 bases matching TRBD1. This CDR3 region has 15 residues. After removal of 0 bases from V and 3 bases from J, the junction contained 4 bases not matched to a gene. The germline gives CDR1 LNHNV, CDR2 YYDKDF (reference sequence). CDR3: CATSRDRGGEETQYF. The CDR3 DNA reads as TGTGCCACCAGCAGAGATCGAGGGGGCGAAGAGACCCAGTACTTC.

This sequence joins TRBV2 and TRBJ1-5, with 8 bases lining up with TRBD1. The CDR3 length is 15 residues. V was pared by 8 bases and J by 6 bases, with 12 bases of the junction left unmatched. Germline V CDR1 and CDR2: SNHLY, FYNNEI. The DNA for the CDR3 is TGTGCCAGCGCCGCGAGGCAGGGGGCATCTCAGCCCCAGCATTTT. Residues: CASAARQGASQPQHF.